The 3 T cell receptor beta chains below all came from one sample that was sequenced in a study of blood T cell repertoires in COVID-19. Here immunoSEQ multiplex PCR was the method, and the copy in TCRdb shows in-frame clones only, minus some. Among about 190,000 clones listed, around nine tenths were seen once. The specimen was peripheral blood. These receptors all stem from a man younger than 40 with acute or convalescent COVID-19.

The chain has TRBV9 and TRBJ2-7, with 7 bases aligning to TRBD1. The CDR3 length is 15 residues. From germline, CDR1 is SGDLS and CDR2 YYNGEE. V was clipped by 6 bases and J by 3 bases; unmatched bases: 12. The CDR3 protein is CASTTGETTYYEQYF. The CDR3, as DNA: TGTGCCAGCACCACAGGGGAGACTACCTACTACGAGCAGTACTTC.

The V gene is TRBV25-1, the J gene TRBJ1-1; D is unresolved. The length of the CDR3 is 14 residues. Trimming shortened V by 0 bases and J by 5 bases, and 10 bases separated the two germline ends. In germline, CDR1 is MGHDK, CDR2 SYGVNS. The CDR3 sequence: CASSEYGPATEAFF. In DNA form, the CDR3 reads TGTGCCAGCAGTGAATATGGGCCGGCAACTGAAGCTTTCTTT.

The chain uses TRBV5-1 and TRBJ2-7, with D possibly matching TRBD1 (6 bases). Looked up from germline, CDR1 is SGHRS and CDR2 is YFSETQ. The CDR3 length is 18 residues. V was trimmed by 3 bases and J by 3 bases, leaving 25 bases between them. The CDR3 DNA sequence: TGCGCCAGCAGCTCGAGGACAGAGGAGGTACGAGGGGGCTACGAGCAGTACTTC. This encodes CASSSRTEEVRGGYEQYF. Full variable domain (remainder filled in from reference TRBV5-1 and TRBJ2-7): KAGVTQTPRYLIKTRGQQVTLSCSPISGHRSVSWYQQTPGQGLQFLFEYFSETQRNKGNFPGRFSGRQFSNSRSEMNVSTLELGDSALYLCASSSRTEEVRGGYEQYFGPGTRLTVT.